The next 28 T cell receptor beta chains were all read from a single sample in a study of control samples from healthy donors and cancer patients. The table came from immunoSEQ multiplex PCR; TCRdb's copy has only in-frame clones and leaves some out. Here the sample spans more than 100,000 clones, 70% to 90% being singletons. Sequencing used blood. The receptors were gathered from a man aged 40-49 years in good health.

This chain connects TRBV7-2 to TRBJ1-3; D ambiguous. The CDR3 runs to 15 residues. V dropped 5 bases and J dropped 0 bases, with 11 bases sitting between them. The germline V gene has CDR1 SGHTA and CDR2 FQGNSA. The CDR3 sequence: CASSPMWASGNTIYF. The CDR3 DNA reads TGTGCCAGCAGCCCTATGTGGGCCTCTGGAAACACCATATATTTT.

The chain employs TRBV4-2 and TRBJ1-3, with 7 bases identical to TRBD1. The CDR3 has 18 residues. J lost 0 bases, V lost 0 bases, and 8 bases had no gene match. Germline CDR1 is LGHNA and CDR2 is YNFKEQ. The CDR3 here is CASSQEARQGPSGNTIYF. The CDR3, as DNA: TGTGCCAGCAGCCAAGAGGCACGACAGGGCCCCTCTGGAAACACCATATATTTT.

This chain connects TRBV11-3 to TRBJ2-4, with D tentatively TRBD1 (6 bases). Per the germline V gene, CDR1 is SGHNT and CDR2 is YENEEA. The CDR3 has 18 residues. V lost 5 bases and J lost 0, with 20 bases in between. The CDR3 DNA reads TGTGCCAGCAGCCGGCCGGATACAACAGGGTTAGCCAAAAACATTCAGTACTTC. It is translated as CASSRPDTTGLAKNIQYF.

The CDR3 coding sequence is TGTGCCACCAGGACAGGGTGGTCTTCACCCCTCCACTTT. Its translation is CATRTGWSSPLHF. This chain uses TRBV2 with TRBJ1-6; 8 bases are shared with TRBD1. The length of the CDR3 is 13 residues. Germline CDR1 and CDR2: SNHLY and FYNNEI. The junction had 8 bases not matched to a gene; V was cut back by 10 bases and J by 9 bases. Combining the CDR3 with reference TRBV2 and TRBJ1-6 gives the whole variable domain EPEVTQTPSHQVTQMGQEVILRCVPISNHLYFYWYRQILGQKVEFLVSFYNNEISEKSEIFDDQFSVERPDGSNFTLKIRSTKLEDSAMYFCATRTGWSSPLHFGNGTRLTVT.

The V call is TRBV4-1, the J call TRBJ1-6; the D is unclear. Trimming took 1 base from V and 0 from J, leaving 7 bases between them. The V gene's germline CDR1 is MGHRA and CDR2 YSYEKL. The CDR3 length is 16 residues. CDR3 DNA: TGCGCCAGCAGCCAAGGCGGAAGCTCCTATAATTCACCCCTCCACTTT. Encoded protein: CASSQGGSSYNSPLHF.

The rearrangement joins TRBV2 to TRBJ1-4; D is unclear. Trimming took 4 bases from V and 5 from J, leaving 8 bases between them. This CDR3 spans 13 amino acids. Germline V gene sequence: CDR1 SNHLY, CDR2 FYNNEI. The CDR3 region has the DNA TGTGCCAGCAGTGGGAGTGAGAATGAAAAACTGTTTTTT. Its protein product is CASSGSENEKLFF.

This clone was counted a few times. The chain has TRBV10-3 and TRBJ1-2, with TRBD1 as a possible D gene (6 bases). Looked up from germline, CDR1 is ENHRY and CDR2 is SYGVKD. Trimming took off 3 bases at V and 4 bases at J, with 12 bases between the two ends. CDR3 length: 14 residues. In nucleotides, the CDR3 is TGTGCCATCAGTGACCACGCAGGGGCCTATGGCTACACCTTC. Protein sequence: CAISDHAGAYGYTF.

The chain couples TRBV5-6 to TRBJ2-7; D ambiguous. The germline gives CDR1 SGHDT, CDR2 YYEEEE. The length of the CDR3 is 12 residues. V was pared by 1 base and J by 3 bases, with 5 bases between. The CDR3 bases are TGTGCCAGCAGCTTGACGTTCTACGAGCAGTACTTC. Translating gives CASSLTFYEQYF.

This clone was found a few times. This chain joins TRBV5-4 and TRBJ2-7; 11 nucleotides match TRBD2. The junction had 3 bases not matched to a gene; V was cut back by 4 bases and J by 0 bases. The CDR3 is 15 amino acids. CDR1 and CDR2 from the germline V gene are SGHNT and YYREEE (reference sequence). CDR3 DNA: TGTGCCAGCAGCGGAACTAGCGGGGGCTCCTACGAGCAGTACTTC. Protein: CASSGTSGGSYEQYF.

This clone appeared a single time. The chain's CDR3 is CASSDPRGGLYNSPLHF. For the CDR3, the DNA is TGTGCCAGCAGTGACCCTCGGGGAGGCCTCTATAATTCACCCCTCCACTTT. The V and J genes are TRBV6-4 and TRBJ1-6; D ambiguous. V was cut by 2 bases and J by 3 bases, with 14 bases left in between. Looked up from germline, CDR1 is MRHNA and CDR2 is SNTAGT. This CDR3 has 17 amino acids.

The chain carries TRBV18 and TRBJ1-2; TRBD1 matches 11 bases. This CDR3 is built from 15 residues. CDR1 and CDR2 (germline): KGHSH, LQKENI. V was clipped by 4 bases and J by 4 bases; unmatched bases: 5. CDR3 bases: TGTGCCAGCTCACAGGGTGGACAGGGGGCCTATGGCTACACCTTC. This encodes CASSQGGQGAYGYTF.

The CDR3 loop is CATSRTTGGLQPQHF. The CDR3 DNA reads TGTGCCACCAGCAGAACGACAGGGGGTCTCCAGCCCCAGCATTTT. The chain is built from TRBV15 and TRBJ1-5; 9 bases line up with TRBD1. Per germline, CDR1 LNHNV and CDR2 YYDKDF (reference sequence). J gave up 7 bases and V 2 bases, and 6 bases lay outside the gene matches. The CDR3 spans 15 residues.

The chain is built from TRBV6-5 and TRBJ2-5; 11 bases match TRBD2. Germline-derived CDR1 and CDR2 are MNHEY and SVGAGI. The CDR3 totals 13 residues. V shed 8 bases and J 5 bases; nucleotides not matched to a gene: 4. Here the CDR3 reads CASYPSGGETQYF. CDR3 bases: TGTGCCAGCTACCCTAGCGGGGGGGAGACCCAGTACTTC.

CDR3 amino acids: CASSSPGAGRNYNEQFF. The CDR3 DNA reads as TGTGCCAGCAGCTCTCCCGGTGCGGGGAGAAACTACAATGAGCAGTTCTTC. The chain joins TRBV7-2 to TRBJ2-1, with D maybe TRBD2 (6 bases). The germline V and J ends were trimmed by 4 bases and 3 bases, with 19 bases remaining between them. Per germline, CDR1 SGHTA and CDR2 FQGNSA. CDR3 length: 17 amino acids. Using reference TRBV7-2 and TRBJ2-1 for the parts outside the CDR3, the full variable domain is GAGVSQSPSNKVTEKGKDVELRCDPISGHTALYWYRQSLGQGLEFLIYFQGNSAPDKSGLPSDRFSAERTGGSVSTLTIQRTQQEDSAVYLCASSSPGAGRNYNEQFFGPGTRLTVL.

The V call is TRBV27, the J call TRBJ2-1, with D perhaps matching TRBD1 or TRBD2 (5 bases each). The CDR3 loop spans 16 amino acids. Germline V lookup: CDR1 MNHEY, CDR2 SMNVEV (reference sequence). Trimming took off 3 bases at V and 6 bases at J, with 18 bases between the two ends. CDR3 amino acids: CASSFYSGRGTNEQFF. CDR3 sequence (DNA): TGTGCCAGCAGTTTCTACTCGGGGAGAGGGACCAATGAGCAGTTCTTC.

The CDR3 region has the DNA TGTGCCAGTAGCACAGGGGGCGCGAGCTCCTACGAGCAGTACTTC. It translates to CASSTGGASSYEQYF. The chain is built from TRBV19 and TRBJ2-7; 9 nucleotides agree with TRBD1. CDR3 length: 15 amino acids. The V gene's germline CDR1 is LNHDA and CDR2 SQIVND (reference sequence). After removal of 6 bases from V and 0 bases from J, the junction contained 6 bases not matched to a gene.

This chain uses TRBV7-9 with TRBJ1-1; D possibly corresponds to TRBD1 (5 bases). This CDR3 contains 16 residues. V dropped 4 bases and J dropped 3 bases, with 18 bases sitting between them. Germline V gene lookup returns CDR1 SEHNR and CDR2 FQNEAQ (reference sequence). The CDR3 region has the DNA TGTGCCAGCAGCTCATCTGTTGGGGGTGTGCACACTGAAGCTTTCTTT. It specifies CASSSSVGGVHTEAFF.

The rearrangement links TRBV20-1 to TRBJ2-1; D is undetermined. The germline CDR1 and CDR2 sequences are DFQATT and SNEGSKA (reference sequence). V was pared by 7 bases and J by 7 bases, with 8 bases between. CDR3 size: 10 residues. This chain's CDR3 is CSVSRNEQFF. CDR3 in DNA: TGCAGTGTCTCTAGGAATGAGCAGTTCTTC.

The chain combines TRBV14 with TRBJ1-2, with D perhaps matching TRBD1 (5 bases). With 1 base removed from V and 2 bases from J, the gap between germline ends came to 5 bases. The CDR3 is 13 residues long. Germline CDR1 SGHDN, CDR2 FVKESK. In nucleotides, the CDR3 is TGTGCCAGCAGCCAAGGACAGAACTATGGCTACACCTTC. This encodes CASSQGQNYGYTF.

This clone was detected only once. The V and J genes are TRBV9 and TRBJ2-5; 13 bases match TRBD2. Per germline, CDR1 SGDLS and CDR2 YYNGEE. CDR3 length equals 15 residues. V lost 4 bases, J lost 4 bases, and 4 bases stayed unmatched. Here the CDR3 reads CASSPGTSGTETQYF. DNA of the CDR3: TGTGCCAGCAGCCCTGGGACTAGCGGGACAGAGACCCAGTACTTC.

The chain combines TRBV7-6 with TRBJ2-5, with 9 nucleotides matching TRBD1. The germline V gene has CDR1 SGHVS and CDR2 FNYEAQ. This CDR3 comprises 15 residues. The V segment lost 5 bases and the J segment 2 bases; nucleotides outside the gene matches: 6. CDR3 bases: TGTGCCAGCAGCCGACAGGGGGGGAGGCAAGAGACCCAGTACTTC. Translated, it gives CASSRQGGRQETQYF.

The rearrangement joins TRBV9 to TRBJ1-2, with a weak D call TRBD1 (6 bases). V lost 2 bases to trimming and J lost 4 bases, with 15 bases between them. The V gene's germline CDR1 is SGDLS and CDR2 YYNGEE. The CDR3 has 15 residues. The CDR3 DNA reads TGTGCCAGCAGCGTTACTTCGGACAGATCCTATGGCTACACCTTC. As protein: CASSVTSDRSYGYTF. The full variable domain, rest sourced from reference TRBV9 and TRBJ1-2, is DSGVTQTPKHLITATGQRVTLRCSPRSGDLSVYWYQQSLDQGLQFLIQYYNGEERAKGNILERFSAQQFPDLHSELNLSSLELGDSALYFCASSVTSDRSYGYTFGSGTRLTVV.

The rearrangement links TRBV5-1 to TRBJ2-1; D gene uncertain. Germline V gene data show CDR1 as SGHRS and CDR2 as YFSETQ. The V and J ends lost 0 bases and 3 bases respectively, with 10 bases between them. The CDR3 runs 15 residues. The CDR3 coding sequence is TGCGCCAGCAGCTTGGATCAGCCGCTCTACAATGAGCAGTTCTTC. Protein: CASSLDQPLYNEQFF.

The V call is TRBV7-2, the J call TRBJ1-3; 9 positions match TRBD1. The CDR3 has 14 residues. Trimming took 4 bases from V and 5 from J; bases not matched to a gene: 3. In germline, CDR1 is SGHTA, CDR2 FQGNSA. The CDR3 protein is CASSSGQGRNTIYF. The CDR3 region has the DNA TGTGCCAGCAGCTCGGGACAGGGTAGAAACACCATATATTTT.

The chain has TRBV12-3 or TRBV12-4 and TRBJ2-2; D remains ambiguous. The germline V and J ends were trimmed by 3 bases and 4 bases, with 3 bases remaining between them. This CDR3 has 12 amino acids. The CDR3 reads CASSFLTGELFF. The CDR3 nucleotides read TGTGCCAGCAGTTTCCTCACCGGGGAGCTGTTTTTT.

The chain uses TRBV4-3 and TRBJ2-1; D unresolved. Trimming removed 0 bases at V and 5 bases at J, with 14 bases between. The CDR3 runs 16 residues. The germline V gene encodes CDR1 LGHNA and CDR2 YSLEER. CDR3 protein: CASSQDLGNTHNEQFF. DNA for the CDR3: TGCGCCAGCAGCCAAGATCTTGGGAACACCCACAATGAGCAGTTCTTC.

V and J are TRBV29-1 and TRBJ1-1; the D is unclear. Germline V gives CDR1 SQVTM, CDR2 ANQGSEA. With 4 bases removed from V and 4 bases from J, the gap between germline ends came to 10 bases. This CDR3 has 12 residues. CDR3 in DNA: TGCAGCGTTGGAGAGGGTAGCACTGAAGCTTTCTTT. This translates into CSVGEGSTEAFF.

This clone came up a few times. The chain links TRBV5-1 to TRBJ2-4; 9 bases map to TRBD1. The CDR3 covers 16 residues. The V gene end was trimmed by 4 bases and the J gene end by 2 bases; junction bases not matched to a gene: 7. CDR1 and CDR2 from the germline V gene are SGHRS and YFSETQ. DNA for the CDR3: TGCGCCAGCAGCGCCCCGGGACAGGGAACCAAAAACATTCAGTACTTC. Translated: CASSAPGQGTKNIQYF. Full variable domain (missing parts from reference TRBV5-1 and TRBJ2-4): KAGVTQTPRYLIKTRGQQVTLSCSPISGHRSVSWYQQTPGQGLQFLFEYFSETQRNKGNFPGRFSGRQFSNSRSEMNVSTLELGDSALYLCASSAPGQGTKNIQYFGAGTRLSVL.